This TCR beta chain was observed in a study of T cell responses to AZD1222 COVID-19 vaccine. Sequenced by immunoSEQ multiplex PCR; TCRdb stores in-frame clones only, minus some. The sample shows around 99,000 clones, under 95% of them seen only once. Whole-study results and caveats: An increase in Spike-specific TCR breadth and depth was observed after two AZD1222 doses. Without day 14 samples, only post-peak T cell repertoires were studied. Nearly half of spike-specific TCRs reportedly target unmutated variant regions.

As concerns this clone: Its antigen is not known.

The source was peripheral blood, collected on day 0 of AZD1222 vaccination. The sequence came from an adult in good health.

This CDR3 reads CASSAIHGQSYGYTF. The CDR3 DNA reads TGTGCCAGCAGCGCGATTCATGGACAGTCTTATGGCTACACCTTC. This sequence joins TRBV5-6 and TRBJ1-2, with D tentatively TRBD1 (6 bases). The CDR3 is 15 amino acids. The germline gives CDR1 SGHDT, CDR2 YYEEEE. The V end was cut by 4 bases, the J end by 5 bases, with 18 bases between.